The rows below give T cell receptor beta chains drawn from one sample of a study of blood T cell repertoires in COVID-19. Profiling relied on immunoSEQ multiplex PCR, and the TCRdb table lists in-frame clones only, not all of them. The table includes 42,000 or so clones, around 85% detected once. Sequenced sample: peripheral blood. These receptors all stem from a man in his forties or fifties with active or convalescent COVID-19. CDR3s include the opening cysteine and the closing phenylalanine or tryptophan. Fields, in order: clone size, V gene, J gene, D gene, CDR3 DNA, CDR3 protein. The D gene is left open where the match is weak. Clone size appears in some rows only: once, few, many, or a class for an expanded clone.

-,TRBV2,TRBJ2-2,-,TGTGCCAGCAGTGTCACAGGGACGGTCACCGGGGAGCTGTTTTTT,CASSVTGTVTGELFF
few,TRBV20-1,TRBJ1-2,TRBD1,TGCAGTGCTAGTGCCGGGACAGGGGTCGGCTACACCTTC,CSASAGTGVGYTF
-,TRBV5-4,TRBJ1-1,-,TGTGCCAGCAGCTTGTACGGGGGAAACACTGAAGCTTTCTTT,CASSLYGGNTEAFF
-,TRBV19,TRBJ1-5,-,TGTGCCAGTAAGTTCCTACAGGCTCATCAGCCCCAGCATTTT,CASKFLQAHQPQHF
-,TRBV29-1,TRBJ1-5,-,TGCAGCGTCCCAAGGGGAGGAATTAGCAATCAGCCCCAGCATTTT,CSVPRGGISNQPQHF
once,TRBV3-1/TRBV3-2,TRBJ1-5,-,TGTGCCAGCAGCCAAGCAGGGAATCAGCCCCAGCATTTT,CASSQAGNQPQHF
-,TRBV5-6,TRBJ2-1,-,TGTGCCAGCAGCTTGGCCAGCTGGGCCCTAACTTACAATGAGCAGTTCTTC,CASSLASWALTYNEQFF
-,TRBV6-2/TRBV6-3,TRBJ2-7,-,TGTGCCAGCAGTTACCGGGACATTAACCAGGACGAGCAGTACTTC,CASSYRDINQDEQYF
-,TRBV5-4,TRBJ1-1,-,TGTGCCAGCAGCTTGGTGCAGGGCACTGAAGCTTTCTTT,CASSLVQGTEAFF
-,TRBV30,TRBJ1-2,-,TGTGCCTGGAGTGCCCCCCCCGCGTGGGGCTACACCTTC,CAWSAPPAWGYTF
-,TRBV2,TRBJ1-5,-,TGTGCCAGCAGTGAAGAAACGGGTAGCAATCAGCCCCAGCATTTT,CASSEETGSNQPQHF
-,TRBV6-1,TRBJ2-3,TRBD1,TGTGCCAGCAGTGAGGGACAGCTCACAGATACGCAGTATTTT,CASSEGQLTDTQYF
-,TRBV10-3,TRBJ2-1,TRBD2,TGTGCCATCAGTGAGTCAGGACTAGCGGGAGTAAATGAGCAGTTCTTC,CAISESGLAGVNEQFF
-,TRBV6-5,TRBJ2-7,-,TGTGCCAGCAGACCTCTAGTATCCGCCTACGAGCAGTACTTC,CASRPLVSAYEQYF
-,TRBV5-6,TRBJ2-2,-,TGTGCCAGCAGCCCGGGAGCCGGGGAGCTGTTTTTT,CASSPGAGELFF
-,TRBV6-5,TRBJ1-5,-,TGTGCCAGCAGTTACTCGGCGGGGTCGCGACAGCCCCAGCATTTT,CASSYSAGSRQPQHF
-,TRBV7-2,TRBJ1-4,-,TGTGCCAGCAGCCCAAGCCACGGGGAGAGCGGGTTTTTT,CASSPSHGESGFF
-,TRBV5-4,TRBJ2-5,-,TGTGCCAGCTCAAAGGGGGAGACCCAGTACTTC,CASSKGETQYF
-,TRBV30,TRBJ2-1,TRBD2,TGTGCCTGGAGTGTAATCGACCCCGGGGGGGTTGAGCAGTTCTTC,CAWSVIDPGGVEQFF
-,TRBV27,TRBJ2-1,-,TGTGCCAGCAGTTTACGTAGCCCTAATTTGAATGAGCAGTTCTTC,CASSLRSPNLNEQFF
-,TRBV2,TRBJ1-2,TRBD1,TGTGCCAGCAGTGAAGGGACAGGGGGCTCCGGTACCTATGGCTACACCTTC,CASSEGTGGSGTYGYTF
once,TRBV12-5,TRBJ1-1,TRBD1,TGTGCTAGTGGTTTGGTGAAGACAGGGGCTTCCACTTCCCTCATGAACACTGAAGCTTTCTTT,CASGLVKTGASTSLMNTEAFF
-,TRBV7-9,TRBJ1-5,TRBD1,TGTGCCAGCAGCTCTGAAGGGGGCCCTATCAATCAGCCCCAGCATTTT,CASSSEGGPINQPQHF
-,TRBV2,TRBJ1-1,TRBD1,TGTGCCAGCAGTGAGGCAGGGGGAGCGGCTTTCTTT,CASSEAGGAAFF
-,TRBV6-6,TRBJ1-2,-,TGTGCCAGCAGCTTCAACTATGGCTACACCTTC,CASSFNYGYTF
few,TRBV2,TRBJ1-5,-,TGTGCCAGCAGACAGCTGAATCAGCCCCAGCATTTT,CASRQLNQPQHF
-,TRBV18,TRBJ1-1,-,TGTGCCAGCTCCTTCAGGGGAGTGGACACTGAAGCTTTCTTT,CASSFRGVDTEAFF
-,TRBV12-3/TRBV12-4,TRBJ2-7,TRBD2,TGTGCCAGCAGTTTAGCGGGAGGGCTCGAGCAGTACTTC,CASSLAGGLEQYF
-,TRBV5-4,TRBJ2-3,-,TGTGCCAGCAGCTGGCCGAACTACGGCACAGATACGCAGTATTTT,CASSWPNYGTDTQYF
many,TRBV14,TRBJ1-2,-,TGTGCCAGCAGCCAACGCGGGGGGGAAAGTATGGGCTACACCTTC,CASSQRGGESMGYTF
-,TRBV27,TRBJ1-5,-,TGTGCCAGCAGTTTATCGGTGGGGGCTGGCAATCAGCCCCAGCATTTT,CASSLSVGAGNQPQHF
-,TRBV20-1,TRBJ2-4,TRBD2,TGCAGTGCCAGGAGCGGGAGGACTAACTTC,CSARSGRTNF
-,TRBV3-1/TRBV3-2,TRBJ2-2,TRBD1,TGTGCCAGCAGCCAAATTAAGGGGGCTGCCACCGGGGAGCTGTTTTTT,CASSQIKGAATGELFF
once,TRBV15,TRBJ2-7,TRBD1,TGTGCAACCGGGACAGGGAACCACGAGCAGTACTTC,CATGTGNHEQYF
-,TRBV7-9,TRBJ1-5,TRBD1,TGTGCCAGCAGCTTCGTAAGTGGAGGGACAGTCGGGAATCAGCCCCAGCATTTT,CASSFVSGGTVGNQPQHF
-,TRBV2,TRBJ1-1,TRBD1,TGTGCCAGCAGGAGGACAGGGGGCTTTGAAAACACTGAAGCTTTCTTT,CASRRTGGFENTEAFF
-,TRBV28,TRBJ2-3,-,TGTGCCAGCAGTTTGGGAGTCCGGCGCACAGATACGCAGTATTTT,CASSLGVRRTDTQYF
few,TRBV6-4,TRBJ1-5,TRBD1,TGTGCCAGCAGTGACTCGACAGGGGGCAATCAGCCCCAGCATTTT,CASSDSTGGNQPQHF
-,TRBV5-1,TRBJ1-1,TRBD1,TGCGCCAGCAGCCCTACAGGGGACACTGAAGCTTTCTTT,CASSPTGDTEAFF
-,TRBV4-2,TRBJ2-1,-,TGTGCCAGCAGCCAAGATCGTACTGCTAATAATGAGCAGTTCTTC,CASSQDRTANNEQFF
-,TRBV5-1,TRBJ1-4,-,TGCGCCAGCAGTTTGACCGGGAACCTTGCAACTAATGAAAAACTGTTTTTT,CASSLTGNLATNEKLFF
once,TRBV3-1/TRBV3-2,TRBJ1-2,TRBD1,TGTGCCAGCAGCCGACCGGGACAGACTAACTATGGCTACACCTTC,CASSRPGQTNYGYTF
-,TRBV19,TRBJ1-5,-,TGTGCCAGTAGTACCCCTTTAAGGGGCCATCAGCCCCAGCATTTT,CASSTPLRGHQPQHF
-,TRBV4-2,TRBJ2-1,TRBD1,TGTGCCAGCAGCCTCGACAGGGACAACTACAATGAGCAGTTCTTC,CASSLDRDNYNEQFF
few,TRBV28,TRBJ1-1,TRBD1,TGTGCCAGCAGCCTCGCGAACAGGGGCACTGAAGCTTTCTTT,CASSLANRGTEAFF